The rows below give T cell receptor beta chains drawn from one sample of a study of neurological immune-mediated disorders. Via MiXCR, TCRdb re-called the 5' RACE reads, giving one row per CDR3 protein. The table records 27,000 or so distinct CDR3 sequences, around 21% of them present only once. Sequenced sample: PBMCs. These receptors all stem from a woman aged 60 to 75 in good health. Both conserved end residues are part of each CDR3. Fields, in order: J gene, clone size, V gene, D gene, CDR3 protein, CDR3 DNA. D genes are given only for firm matches. A clone size is listed for some rows: how often the clone was seen (once, few, many), or a class if it is expanded.

TRBJ2-5,-,TRBV7-7,TRBD1,CASSPPGTVEETQYF,TGTGCCAGCAGCCCTCCTGGGACAGTCGAAGAGACCCAGTACTTC
TRBJ1-3,few,TRBV6-5,-,CASSYSVMRLDNSGNTIYF,TGTGCCAGCAGTTACTCGGTTATGAGATTGGACAACTCTGGAAACACCATATATTTT
TRBJ1-3,-,TRBV7-3,-,CANSSREGNTIYF,TGTGCCAACAGCTCCAGAGAAGGAAACACCATATACTTT
TRBJ1-3,many,TRBV5-5,-,CASSLAGLVSGNTIYF,TGTGCCAGCAGCTTGGCGGGACTAGTCTCTGGAAACACCATATATTTT
TRBJ1-2,many,TRBV5-1,-,CASSIGAIYGYTF,TGCGCCAGCAGCATCGGGGCCATCTATGGCTACACCTTC
TRBJ1-2,many,TRBV6-6,-,CASSYSVRGDYGYTF,TGTGCCAGCAGTTACTCGGTCAGGGGTGACTATGGCTACACCTTC
TRBJ1-4,many,TRBV5-6,TRBD1,CASSEGQPNEKLFF,TGTGCCAGCAGCGAGGGACAGCCTAATGAAAAACTGTTTTTT
TRBJ2-3,many,TRBV4-2,TRBD1,CASSQGTDRSTDTQYF,TGTGCCAGCAGCCAGGGAACGGACAGGAGCACAGATACGCAGTATTTT
TRBJ2-3,few,TRBV5-1,-,CASSLGSSPAPQDTQYF,TGCGCCAGCAGCTTGGGGTCTAGCCCTGCGCCTCAAGATACGCAGTATTTT
TRBJ2-5,many,TRBV28,-,CASSLFGPGETQYF,-
TRBJ2-1,many,TRBV6-5,TRBD2,CASKTPGLAGGEQFF,TGTGCCAGCAAGACCCCGGGACTAGCGGGGGGTGAGCAGTTCTTC
TRBJ1-2,many,TRBV6-2/TRBV6-3,TRBD1,CASSYPWGTGRDGYTF,TGTGCCAGCAGTTATCCGTGGGGGACAGGACGCGATGGCTACACCTTC
TRBJ2-7,many,TRBV10-3,-,CAISEQGSYEQYF,TGTGCCATCAGTGAACAGGGTTCCTACGAGCAGTACTTC
TRBJ2-7,many,TRBV4-3,TRBD1,CASSQGQGSYEQYF,TGCGCCAGCAGCCAAGGACAGGGGTCCTACGAGCAGTACTTC
TRBJ1-2,many,TRBV20-1,TRBD1,CSARDLGQGAGGYTF,TGCAGTGCTAGAGATCTAGGACAGGGGGCGGGGGGCTACACCTTC
TRBJ2-7,many,TRBV5-1,-,CASSLATSPLTYEQYF,TGCGCCAGCAGCTTGGCTACTAGCCCCCTTACCTACGAGCAGTACTTC
TRBJ2-3,many,TRBV10-3,TRBD1,CAISESGQSTDTQYF,TGTGCCATCAGTGAGTCGGGACAGAGCACAGATACGCAGTATTTT
TRBJ2-7,many,TRBV27,-,CASRGQPTYEQYF,TGTGCCAGCCGTGGACAGCCCACCTACGAGCAGTACTTC
TRBJ2-7,many,TRBV5-1,TRBD1,CASSLAGTGASDEQYF,TGCGCCAGCAGCCTGGCCGGGACAGGGGCCTCGGACGAGCAGTACTTC
TRBJ1-5,-,TRBV28,TRBD1,CASSFLTGAQPQHF,TGTGCCAGCAGTTTTTTGACAGGGGCCCAGCCCCAGCATTTT
TRBJ2-7,many,TRBV18,TRBD1,CASSPIPGQTSYEQYF,TGTGCCAGCTCACCAATTCCGGGACAGACATCCTACGAGCAGTACTTC
TRBJ1-1,many,TRBV7-9,TRBD1,CASSSGGGHEAFF,TGTGCCAGCAGCTCCGGAGGGGGCCATGAAGCTTTCTTT
TRBJ1-4,many,TRBV6-5,-,CASSYCFRAPTNEKLFF,TGTGCCAGCAGTTATTGTTTTCGGGCACCAACTAATGAAAAACTGTTTTTT
TRBJ2-2,-,TRBV7-9,TRBD1,CASSPNSGTGVAGEPFF,TGTGCCAGCAGCCCCAACTCCGGGACAGGGGTGGCCGGGGAGCCGTTTTTT
TRBJ1-1,once,TRBV19,-,CASSVSTRTEAFF,TGTGCCAGTAGTGTTTCTACGAGGACTGAAGCTTTCTTT
TRBJ2-2,-,TRBV7-9,TRBD1,CASSLRDRAVTGEQFF,TGTGCCAGCAGCCTCAGAGACAGGGCAGTGACCGGGGAGCAGTTTTTT
TRBJ2-3,many,TRBV20-1,-,CSALTSRRGTDTQYF,TGCAGTGCGCTTACTAGCAGACGGGGCACAGATACGCAGTATTTT
TRBJ1-1,few,TRBV5-1,-,CASSDFDGGSDTEDFF,TGCGCCAGCAGCGACTTCGACGGTGGGTCGGACACTGAAGATTTCTTT
TRBJ2-7,many,TRBV10-3,TRBD2,CAISEATSGGPYEQYF,TGTGCCATCAGTGAAGCCACTAGCGGGGGCCCCTACGAGCAGTACTTC
TRBJ1-2,many,TRBV4-1,-,CASSQDEDGTGSAYGYTF,TGCGCCAGCAGCCAAGATGAAGATGGGACGGGGAGTGCCTATGGCTACACCTTC
TRBJ2-7,large,TRBV4-2,-,CASSQDFATPIREQYF,TGTGCCAGCAGCCAAGACTTCGCGACCCCCATACGCGAGCAGTACTTC
TRBJ2-5,many,TRBV5-6,TRBD1,CASSPTGAPTQYF,TGTGCCAGCAGCCCTACAGGGGCCCCCACCCAGTACTTC
TRBJ1-5,-,TRBV15,-,CATSPEVGPQHF,TGTGCCACCAGCCCGGAAGTGGGGCCCCAGCATTTT
TRBJ2-5,many,TRBV5-1,TRBD1,CASSLQTGTEETQYF,TGCGCCAGCAGCCTGCAGACAGGGACGGAAGAGACCCAGTACTTC
TRBJ2-3,many,TRBV29-1,-,CSVGQGGDTQYF,TGCAGCGTTGGGCAGGGCGGAGATACGCAGTATTTT
TRBJ1-2,-,TRBV5-1,-,CASSLDIGRRVGYTF,TGCGCCAGCAGCTTGGATATAGGGCGAAGAGTTGGCTACACCTTC
TRBJ2-1,many,TRBV10-3,TRBD2,CAISVGSGLAAINEQFF,TGTGCCATCAGTGTCGGGTCGGGACTAGCGGCCATCAATGAGCAGTTCTTC
TRBJ2-3,-,TRBV20-1,TRBD2,CSARDGPSGFTDTQYF,TGCAGTGCTAGAGATGGTCCTAGCGGCTTCACAGATACGCAGTATTTT
TRBJ2-1,many,TRBV20-1,TRBD2,CSAPVAGEGDNEQFF,TGCAGTGCTCCTGTAGCGGGAGAAGGGGACAATGAGCAGTTCTTC
TRBJ2-1,many,TRBV3-1,-,CASSQEQASQFF,TGTGCCAGCAGCCAAGAACAGGCGTCACAGTTCTTC
TRBJ2-3,many,TRBV3-1,-,CASQSGDTQYF,TGTGCCAGCCAGTCGGGAGATACGCAGTATTTT
TRBJ2-7,many,TRBV5-1,-,CASSFRAPDEQYF,TGCGCCAGCAGCTTCCGGGCCCCCGACGAGCAGTACTTC
TRBJ1-2,many,TRBV5-1,-,CASSPGEGVRYGYTF,TGCGCCAGCAGCCCGGGAGAGGGGGTTAGATATGGCTACACCTTC
TRBJ2-5,medium-sized,TRBV7-9,-,CASSPPNREETQYF,TGTGCCAGCAGCCCCCCGAATAGGGAAGAGACCCAGTACTTC
TRBJ2-7,many,TRBV5-1,TRBD1,CASSWFGTGNEQYF,TGCGCCAGCAGCTGGTTTGGGACAGGGAACGAGCAGTACTTC
TRBJ1-1,many,TRBV20-1,-,CSARRGGVVTEAFF,TGCAGTGCTAGACGGGGGGGAGTGGTCACTGAAGCTTTCTTT
TRBJ2-7,many,TRBV5-1,-,CASSTPGQDYEQYF,TGCGCCAGCAGTACGCCGGGACAAGATTACGAGCAGTACTTC
TRBJ1-2,many,TRBV12-3/TRBV12-4,-,CASSSTGLLDLGYTF,TGTGCCAGCAGTTCTACGGGACTCCTAGATCTCGGCTACACCTTC
TRBJ2-3,-,TRBV3-1,-,CASSPRGAGDTQYF,TGTGCCAGCAGCCCCCGGGGGGCGGGAGATACGCAGTATTTT
TRBJ2-7,many,TRBV28,-,CASSRTLYEQYF,TGTGCCAGCAGCCGGACATTGTACGAGCAGTACTTC
TRBJ2-2,many,TRBV5-1,-,CASSLIGETGELFF,TGCGCCAGCAGCCTGATTGGGGAAACCGGGGAGCTGTTTTTT
TRBJ1-5,many,TRBV5-1,-,CASSLTRGQPQHF,TGCGCCAGCAGCCTTACCAGAGGACAGCCCCAGCATTTT
TRBJ1-5,many,TRBV6-2/TRBV6-3,TRBD1,CASNSIFTGANQPQHF,TGTGCCAGCAATTCTATATTCACAGGGGCCAATCAGCCCCAGCATTTT
TRBJ2-5,many,TRBV11-2,TRBD1,CASSARTGETQYF,TGTGCCAGCAGCGCCCGGACAGGAGAGACCCAGTACTTC
TRBJ2-6,many,TRBV9,TRBD2,CASSVGGVPSGANVLTF,TGTGCCAGCAGCGTCGGGGGGGTACCCTCTGGGGCCAACGTCCTGACTTTC
TRBJ2-2,-,TRBV5-1,-,CASSLEGLPPTGELFF,TGCGCCAGCAGCTTGGAGGGGCTGCCCCCGACCGGGGAGCTGTTTTTT
TRBJ1-2,-,TRBV6-6,-,CASSYLQSDYGYTF,TGTGCCAGCAGTTACCTCCAGTCTGACTATGGCTACACCTTC
TRBJ2-1,many,TRBV6-4,-,CASSDGPEDEQFF,TGTGCCAGCAGTGACGGCCCAGAGGATGAGCAGTTCTTC
TRBJ2-4,-,TRBV7-9,TRBD2,CASSSTGGRAF,TGTGCCAGCAGCTCCACCGGCGGGAGGGCTTTC